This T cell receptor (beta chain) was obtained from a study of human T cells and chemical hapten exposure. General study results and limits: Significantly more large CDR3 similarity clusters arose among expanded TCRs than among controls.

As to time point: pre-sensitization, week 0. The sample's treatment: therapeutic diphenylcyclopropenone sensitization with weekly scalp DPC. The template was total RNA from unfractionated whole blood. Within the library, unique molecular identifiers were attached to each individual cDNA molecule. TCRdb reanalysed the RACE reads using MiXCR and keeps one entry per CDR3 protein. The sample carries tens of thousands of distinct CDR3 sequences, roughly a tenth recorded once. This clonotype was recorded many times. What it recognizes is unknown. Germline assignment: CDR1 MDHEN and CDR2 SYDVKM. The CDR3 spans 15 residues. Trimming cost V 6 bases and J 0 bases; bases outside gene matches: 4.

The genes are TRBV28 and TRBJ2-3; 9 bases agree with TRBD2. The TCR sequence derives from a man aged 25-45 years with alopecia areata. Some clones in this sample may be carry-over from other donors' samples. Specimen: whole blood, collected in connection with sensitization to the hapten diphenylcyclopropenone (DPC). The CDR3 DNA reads TGTGCCAGCAGAAGTAGCGGGGGTAGCACAGATACGCAGTATTTT. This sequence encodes CASRSSGGSTDTQYF.